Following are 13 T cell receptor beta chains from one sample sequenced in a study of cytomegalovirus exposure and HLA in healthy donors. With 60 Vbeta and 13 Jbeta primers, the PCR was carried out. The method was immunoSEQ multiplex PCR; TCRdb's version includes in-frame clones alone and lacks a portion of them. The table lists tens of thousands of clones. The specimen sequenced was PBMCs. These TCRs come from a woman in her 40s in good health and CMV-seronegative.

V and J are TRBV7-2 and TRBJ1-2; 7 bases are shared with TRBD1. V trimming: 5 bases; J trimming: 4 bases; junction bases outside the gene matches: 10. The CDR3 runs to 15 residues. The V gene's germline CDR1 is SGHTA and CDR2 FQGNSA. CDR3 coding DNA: TGTGCCAGCAGCCCGACGACAGGGATGGGCTATGGCTACACCTTC. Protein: CASSPTTGMGYGYTF.

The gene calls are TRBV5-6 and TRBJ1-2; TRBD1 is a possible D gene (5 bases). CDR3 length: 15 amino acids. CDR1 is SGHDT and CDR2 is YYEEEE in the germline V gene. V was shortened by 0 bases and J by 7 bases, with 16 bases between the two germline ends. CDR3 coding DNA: TGTGCCAGCAGCTTGGGTACATGGGGCGCCGGTGGCTACACCTTC. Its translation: CASSLGTWGAGGYTF.

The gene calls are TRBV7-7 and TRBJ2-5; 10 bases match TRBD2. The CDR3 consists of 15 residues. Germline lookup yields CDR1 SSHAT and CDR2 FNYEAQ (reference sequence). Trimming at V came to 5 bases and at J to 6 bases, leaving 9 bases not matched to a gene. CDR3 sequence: CASSQIAGGDKTQYF. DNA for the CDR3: TGTGCCAGCAGCCAAATAGCGGGAGGAGATAAGACCCAGTACTTC.

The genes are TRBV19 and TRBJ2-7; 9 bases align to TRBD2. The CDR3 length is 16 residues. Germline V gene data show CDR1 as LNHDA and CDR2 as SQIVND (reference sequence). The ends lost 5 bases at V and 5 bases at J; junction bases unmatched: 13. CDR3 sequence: CASSAEGTSPGDEQYF. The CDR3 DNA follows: TGTGCCAGTAGTGCTGAGGGGACTAGCCCTGGCGACGAGCAGTACTTC.

The chain's CDR3 is CASSKLDFFYNEQFF. The CDR3 coding sequence is TGTGCCAGCAGCAAGTTGGACTTCTTCTACAATGAGCAGTTCTTC. The chain recombines TRBV14 with TRBJ2-1, with D perhaps matching TRBD2 (5 bases). Germline V gene lookup returns CDR1 SGHDN and CDR2 FVKESK. The CDR3 spans 15 residues. V lost 5 bases and J lost 3, with 14 bases in between.

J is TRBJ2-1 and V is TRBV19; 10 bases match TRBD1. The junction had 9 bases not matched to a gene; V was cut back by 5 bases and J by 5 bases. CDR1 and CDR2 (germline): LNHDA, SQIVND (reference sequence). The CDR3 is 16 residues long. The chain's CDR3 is CASSSNGQGGDNEQFF. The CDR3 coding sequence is TGTGCCAGTAGTTCCAATGGACAGGGGGGTGACAATGAGCAGTTCTTC.

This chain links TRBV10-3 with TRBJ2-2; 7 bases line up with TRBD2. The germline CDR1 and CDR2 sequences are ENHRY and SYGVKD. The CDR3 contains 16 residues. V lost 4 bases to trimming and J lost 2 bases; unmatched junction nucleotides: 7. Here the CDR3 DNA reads TGTGCCATCAGTGTTCGGCCTAGCGGTAACACCGGGGAGCTGTTTTTT. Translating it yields CAISVRPSGNTGELFF.

CDR3: CASSYRTGDNNEQFF. The CDR3 DNA reads TGTGCCAGCAGCTATCGCACAGGGGACAACAATGAGCAGTTCTTC. The rearrangement uses TRBV5-5 and TRBJ2-1; 7 bases are shared with TRBD1. This CDR3 has 15 residues. V lost 3 bases to trimming and J lost 5 bases; unmatched junction nucleotides: 8. Germline CDR1 and CDR2: SGHKS and YYEKEE (reference sequence).

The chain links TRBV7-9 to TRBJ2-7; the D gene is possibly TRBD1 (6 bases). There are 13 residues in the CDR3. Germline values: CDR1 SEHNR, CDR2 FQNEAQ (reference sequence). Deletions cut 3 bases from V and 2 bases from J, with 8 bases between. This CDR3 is CASSLAGAYEQYF. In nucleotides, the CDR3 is TGTGCCAGCAGCTTGGCAGGGGCCTACGAGCAGTACTTC.

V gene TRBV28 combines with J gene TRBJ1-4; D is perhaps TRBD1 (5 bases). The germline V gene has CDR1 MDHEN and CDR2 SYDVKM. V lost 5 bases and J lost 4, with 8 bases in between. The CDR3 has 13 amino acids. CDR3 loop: CASSRGNNEKLFF. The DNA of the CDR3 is TGTGCCAGCAGTCGGGGGAATAATGAAAAACTGTTTTTT.

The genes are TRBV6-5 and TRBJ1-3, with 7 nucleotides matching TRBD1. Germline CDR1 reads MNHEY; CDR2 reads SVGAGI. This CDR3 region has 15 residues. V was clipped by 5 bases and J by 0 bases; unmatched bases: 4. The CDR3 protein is CASSRDRDSGNTIYF. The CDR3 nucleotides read TGTGCCAGCAGTCGCGACAGGGACTCTGGAAACACCATATATTTT.

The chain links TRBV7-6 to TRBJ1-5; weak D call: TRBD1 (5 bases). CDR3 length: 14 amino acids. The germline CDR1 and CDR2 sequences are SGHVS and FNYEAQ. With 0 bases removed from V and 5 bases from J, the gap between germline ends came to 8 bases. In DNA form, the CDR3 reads TGTGCCAGCAGCTTAGCGCTAGGGGATCAGCCCCAGCATTTT. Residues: CASSLALGDQPQHF.

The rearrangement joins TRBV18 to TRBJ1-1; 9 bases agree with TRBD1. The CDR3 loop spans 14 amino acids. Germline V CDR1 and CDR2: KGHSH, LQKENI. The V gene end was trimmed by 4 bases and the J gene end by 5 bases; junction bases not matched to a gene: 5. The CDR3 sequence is CASSLQGARTEAFF. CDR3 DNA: TGTGCCAGCTCACTACAGGGGGCGAGGACTGAAGCTTTCTTT.